This entry lists 6 T cell receptor beta chains sequenced from one sample in a study of beta chain features in type 1 diabetes. Findings and limits, study-wide: Researchers report that Type 1 diabetes patients had moderately but significantly shorter TCRB CDR3s across all four CD4+ subsets.

Expressed TCRB transcripts were sequenced because the isolated RNA had all been reverse transcribed beforehand. Clones were sequenced by immunoSEQ multiplex PCR, and TCRdb holds only the in-frame ones, with some missing. The sample consists of 150,000 or so clones, around 63% of them appearing once. These receptors have no known antigen. The sequenced sample was naive CD4+ T cells from blood. These receptors originate from a man aged 30-40 years with type 1 diabetes.

This clone appeared a few times. The rearrangement uses TRBV2 and TRBJ2-7; the D call may be TRBD1 or TRBD2 (5 bases each). Trimming took off 4 bases at V and 13 bases at J, with 23 bases between the two ends. The V gene's germline CDR1 is SNHLY and CDR2 FYNNEI. The CDR3 has 14 amino acids. The CDR3 coding sequence is TGTGCCAGCAGTGCGACGAGAGAGGGGACCGGTACCTACTTC. Translation gives CASSATREGTGTYF.

This clone was counted only a few times. Other DNA sequences in this specimen translate into the identical CDR3. The rearrangement joins TRBV29-1 to TRBJ1-1; D call uncertain. The CDR3 spans 13 residues. Germline V lookup: CDR1 SQVTM, CDR2 ANQGSEA. The ends were cut back, 4 bases at V and 0 bases at J, with 9 bases in the middle. CDR3 in amino acids: CSVGGVLNTEAFF. The DNA for the CDR3 is TGCAGCGTTGGGGGAGTTCTGAACACTGAAGCTTTCTTT.

The chain links TRBV30 to TRBJ1-2; the match to TRBD1 covers 10 bases. This CDR3 contains 15 residues. Germline V CDR1 and CDR2: GTSNPN, SVGIG (reference sequence). V was pared by 2 bases and J by 4 bases, with 7 bases of the junction left unmatched. The CDR3 DNA is TGTGCCTGGAGTCGGGACAGGGGATTGGTCTATGGCTACACCTTC. This translates into CAWSRDRGLVYGYTF.

This rearrangement joins TRBV7-2 to TRBJ1-6; 7 bases fit TRBD1. The germline gives CDR1 SGHTA, CDR2 FQGNSA. The CDR3 spans 14 residues. J was trimmed by 8 bases and V by 4 bases; bases with no gene match: 5. Here the CDR3 DNA reads TGTGCCAGCAGCTCACAGGGGATCGATTCACCCCTCCACTTT. This codes for CASSSQGIDSPLHF. The entire variable domain, with the rest obtained from reference TRBV7-2 and TRBJ1-6, is as follows: GAGVSQSPSNKVTEKGKDVELRCDPISGHTALYWYRQSLGQGLEFLIYFQGNSAPDKSGLPSDRFSAERTGGSVSTLTIQRTQQEDSAVYLCASSSQGIDSPLHFGNGTRLTVT.

This chain uses TRBV30 with TRBJ1-4; D is ambiguous. CDR3 length: 13 residues. From germline, CDR1 is GTSNPN and CDR2 SVGIG (reference sequence). With 4 bases removed from V and 1 base from J, the gap between germline ends came to 7 bases. The chain's CDR3 is CAWKGGTNEKLFF. DNA for the CDR3: TGTGCCTGGAAGGGAGGAACTAATGAAAAACTGTTTTTT.

The rearrangement joins TRBV7-9 to TRBJ2-3, with D perhaps being TRBD1 or TRBD2 (5 bases each). V lost 5 bases and J lost 2, with 14 bases in between. In germline, CDR1 is SEHNR, CDR2 FQNEAQ (reference sequence). This CDR3 has 15 amino acids. The CDR3, as DNA: TGTGCCAGCAGCCCAGGCTGGGACCCCACAGATACGCAGTATTTT. Protein sequence: CASSPGWDPTDTQYF. Using reference TRBV7-9 and TRBJ2-3 for the parts outside the CDR3, the full variable domain is DTGVSQNPRHKITKRGQNVTFRCDPISEHNRLYWYRQTLGQGPEFLTYFQNEAQLEKSRLLSDRFSAERPKGSFSTLEIQRTEQGDSAMYLCASSPGWDPTDTQYFGPGTRLTVL.